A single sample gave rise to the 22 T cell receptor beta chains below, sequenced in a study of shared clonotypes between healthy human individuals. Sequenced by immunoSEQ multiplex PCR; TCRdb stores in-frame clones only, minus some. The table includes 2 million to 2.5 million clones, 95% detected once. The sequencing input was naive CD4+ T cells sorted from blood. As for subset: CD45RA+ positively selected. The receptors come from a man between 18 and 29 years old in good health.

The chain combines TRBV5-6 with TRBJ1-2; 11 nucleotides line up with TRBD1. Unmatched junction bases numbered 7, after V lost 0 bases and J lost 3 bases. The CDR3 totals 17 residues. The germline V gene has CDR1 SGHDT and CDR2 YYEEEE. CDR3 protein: CASSLEDRGRLYYGYTF. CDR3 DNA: TGTGCCAGCAGCTTGGAGGACAGGGGGCGCCTGTACTATGGCTACACCTTC.

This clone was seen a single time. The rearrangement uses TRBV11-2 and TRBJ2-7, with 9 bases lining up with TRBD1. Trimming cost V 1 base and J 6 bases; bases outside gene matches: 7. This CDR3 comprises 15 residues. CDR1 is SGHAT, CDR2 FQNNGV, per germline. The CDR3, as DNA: TGTGCCAGCAGCTTAGGGACAGGGGTAAACTCCGAGCAGTACTTC. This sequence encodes CASSLGTGVNSEQYF.

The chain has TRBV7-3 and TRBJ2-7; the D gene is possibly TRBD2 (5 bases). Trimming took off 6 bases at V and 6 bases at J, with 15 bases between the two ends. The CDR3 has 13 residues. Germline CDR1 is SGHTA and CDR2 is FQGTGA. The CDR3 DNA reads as TGTGCCAGCAGGGAGTCGGACTCGGCCGAGCAGTACTTC. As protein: CASRESDSAEQYF.

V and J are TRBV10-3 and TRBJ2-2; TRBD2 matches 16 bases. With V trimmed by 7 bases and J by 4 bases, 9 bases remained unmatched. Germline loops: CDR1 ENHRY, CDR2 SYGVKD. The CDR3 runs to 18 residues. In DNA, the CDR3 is TGTGCCATCAACCCGGGACTAGCGGGAGGGGCGGCCACCGGGGAGCTGTTTTTT. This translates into CAINPGLAGGAATGELFF.

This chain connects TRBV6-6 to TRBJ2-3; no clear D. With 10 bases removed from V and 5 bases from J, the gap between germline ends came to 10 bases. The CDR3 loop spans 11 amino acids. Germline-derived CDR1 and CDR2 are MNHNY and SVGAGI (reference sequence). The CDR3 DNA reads TGTGCCACCCTTCAAGTAGATACGCAGTATTTT. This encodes CATLQVDTQYF.

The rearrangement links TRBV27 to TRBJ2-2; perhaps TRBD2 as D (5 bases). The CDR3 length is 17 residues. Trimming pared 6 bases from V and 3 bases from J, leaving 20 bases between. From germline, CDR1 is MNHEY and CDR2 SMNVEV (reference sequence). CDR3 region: CASSIPLSSSDTGELFF. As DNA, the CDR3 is TGTGCCAGCAGCATACCGCTATCTAGCAGTGACACCGGGGAGCTGTTTTTT.

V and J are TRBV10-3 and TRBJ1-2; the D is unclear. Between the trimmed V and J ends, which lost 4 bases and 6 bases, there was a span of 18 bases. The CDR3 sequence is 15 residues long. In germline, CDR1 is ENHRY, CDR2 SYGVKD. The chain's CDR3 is CAISVGPTKRDGYTF. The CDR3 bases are TGTGCCATCAGTGTGGGCCCGACTAAGAGGGATGGCTACACCTTC.

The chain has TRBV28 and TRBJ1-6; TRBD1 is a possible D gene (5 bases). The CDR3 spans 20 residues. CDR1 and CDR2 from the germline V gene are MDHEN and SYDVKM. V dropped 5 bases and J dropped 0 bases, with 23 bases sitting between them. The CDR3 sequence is CASSPPWAGTYRSYNSPLHF. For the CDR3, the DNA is TGTGCCAGCAGTCCCCCGTGGGCAGGGACTTACCGCTCCTATAATTCACCCCTCCACTTT.

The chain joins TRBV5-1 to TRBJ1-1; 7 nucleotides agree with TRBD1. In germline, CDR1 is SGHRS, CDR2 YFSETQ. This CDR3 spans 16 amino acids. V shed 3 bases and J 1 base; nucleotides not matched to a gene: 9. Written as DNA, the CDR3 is TGCGCCAGCAGCTCCCGACAGGGCTTGGGGAACACTGAAGCTTTCTTT. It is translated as CASSSRQGLGNTEAFF. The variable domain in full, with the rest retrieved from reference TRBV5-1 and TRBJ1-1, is KAGVTQTPRYLIKTRGQQVTLSCSPISGHRSVSWYQQTPGQGLQFLFEYFSETQRNKGNFPGRFSGRQFSNSRSEMNVSTLELGDSALYLCASSSRQGLGNTEAFFGQGTRLTVV.

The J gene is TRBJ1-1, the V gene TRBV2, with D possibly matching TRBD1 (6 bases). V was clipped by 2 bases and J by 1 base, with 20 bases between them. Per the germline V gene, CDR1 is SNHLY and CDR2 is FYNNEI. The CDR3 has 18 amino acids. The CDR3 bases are TGTGCCAGCAGTGAAATTGTAGGGGGGCCCGGAGGGAACACTGAAGCTTTCTTT. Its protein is CASSEIVGGPGGNTEAFF.

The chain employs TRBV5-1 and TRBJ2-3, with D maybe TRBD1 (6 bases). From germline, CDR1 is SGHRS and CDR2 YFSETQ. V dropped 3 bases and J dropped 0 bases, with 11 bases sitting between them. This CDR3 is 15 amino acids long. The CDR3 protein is CASSSGQTSTDTQYF. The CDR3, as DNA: TGCGCCAGCAGCTCCGGACAGACTAGCACAGATACGCAGTATTTT.

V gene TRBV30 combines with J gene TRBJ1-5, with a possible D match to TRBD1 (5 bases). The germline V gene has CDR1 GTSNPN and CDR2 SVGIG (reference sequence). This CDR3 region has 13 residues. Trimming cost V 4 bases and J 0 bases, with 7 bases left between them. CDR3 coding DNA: TGTGCCTGGAAAGGGGATAGCAATCAGCCCCAGCATTTT. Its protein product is CAWKGDSNQPQHF.

CDR3 nucleotide sequence: TGTGCCAGCAGTGTCTCAAATGAGCAGTTCTTC. As protein: CASSVSNEQFF. The chain has TRBV6-5 and TRBJ2-1; D call uncertain. This CDR3 region has 11 residues. CDR1 and CDR2 from the germline V gene are MNHEY and SVGAGI. V was pared by 5 bases and J by 7 bases, with 6 bases between.

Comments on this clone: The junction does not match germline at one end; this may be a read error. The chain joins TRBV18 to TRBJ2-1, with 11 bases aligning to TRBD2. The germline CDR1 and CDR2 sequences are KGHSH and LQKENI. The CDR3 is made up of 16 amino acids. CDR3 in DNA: TGTGCCAGCTCATCACCGGGACTAGCGGATTACAATGAGCAGTTCTTC. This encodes CASSSPGLADYNEQFF.

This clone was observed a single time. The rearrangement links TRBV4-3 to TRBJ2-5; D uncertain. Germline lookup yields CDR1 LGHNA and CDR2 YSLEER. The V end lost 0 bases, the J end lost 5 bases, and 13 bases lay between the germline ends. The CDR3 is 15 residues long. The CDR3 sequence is CASSQDLVSRETQYF. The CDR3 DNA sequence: TGCGCCAGCAGCCAAGATTTGGTGTCTAGGGAGACCCAGTACTTC.

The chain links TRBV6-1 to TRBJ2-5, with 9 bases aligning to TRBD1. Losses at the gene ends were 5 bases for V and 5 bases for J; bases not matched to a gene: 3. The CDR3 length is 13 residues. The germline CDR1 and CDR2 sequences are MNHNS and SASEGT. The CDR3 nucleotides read TGTGCCAGCAGTACACAGGGGGCTGAGACCCAGTACTTC. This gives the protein CASSTQGAETQYF.

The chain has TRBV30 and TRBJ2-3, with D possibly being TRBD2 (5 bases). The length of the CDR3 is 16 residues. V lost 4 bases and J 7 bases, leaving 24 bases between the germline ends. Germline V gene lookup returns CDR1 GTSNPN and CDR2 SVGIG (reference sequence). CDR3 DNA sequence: TGTGCCTGGAACACCCCCCTAGGAGGAGGCCACAATACGCAGTATTTT. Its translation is CAWNTPLGGGHNTQYF.

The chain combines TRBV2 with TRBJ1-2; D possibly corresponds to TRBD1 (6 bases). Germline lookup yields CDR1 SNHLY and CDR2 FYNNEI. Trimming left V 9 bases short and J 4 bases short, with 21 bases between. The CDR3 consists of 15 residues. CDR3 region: CASHQTRQETYGYTF. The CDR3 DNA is TGTGCCAGTCACCAAACCCGACAGGAAACCTATGGCTACACCTTC.

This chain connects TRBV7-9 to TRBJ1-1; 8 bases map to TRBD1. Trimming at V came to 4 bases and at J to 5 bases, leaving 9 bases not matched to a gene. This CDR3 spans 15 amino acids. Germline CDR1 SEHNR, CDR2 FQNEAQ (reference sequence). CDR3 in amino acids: CASSYATGGGTEAFF. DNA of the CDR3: TGTGCCAGCAGCTACGCAACAGGGGGAGGAACTGAAGCTTTCTTT.

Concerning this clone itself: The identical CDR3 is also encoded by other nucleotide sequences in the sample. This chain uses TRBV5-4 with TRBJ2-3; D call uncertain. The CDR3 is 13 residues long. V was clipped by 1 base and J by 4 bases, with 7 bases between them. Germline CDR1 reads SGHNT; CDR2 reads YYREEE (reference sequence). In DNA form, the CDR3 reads TGTGCCAGCAGCTTGTATGGTCCAGATACGCAGTATTTT. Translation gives CASSLYGPDTQYF.

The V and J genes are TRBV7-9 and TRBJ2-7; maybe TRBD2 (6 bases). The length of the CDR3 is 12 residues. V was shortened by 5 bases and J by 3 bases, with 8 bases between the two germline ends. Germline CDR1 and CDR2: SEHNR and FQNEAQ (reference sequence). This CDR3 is CASSTGLYEQYF. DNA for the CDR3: TGTGCCAGCAGCACGGGACTCTACGAGCAGTACTTC.

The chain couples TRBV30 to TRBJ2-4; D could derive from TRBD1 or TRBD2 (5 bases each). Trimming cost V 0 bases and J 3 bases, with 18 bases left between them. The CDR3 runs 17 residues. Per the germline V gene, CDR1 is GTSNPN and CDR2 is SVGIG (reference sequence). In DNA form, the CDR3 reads TGTGCCTGGAGTGTACAAGGGGTTATTGAGGGCAAAAACATTCAGTACTTC. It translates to CAWSVQGVIEGKNIQYF.